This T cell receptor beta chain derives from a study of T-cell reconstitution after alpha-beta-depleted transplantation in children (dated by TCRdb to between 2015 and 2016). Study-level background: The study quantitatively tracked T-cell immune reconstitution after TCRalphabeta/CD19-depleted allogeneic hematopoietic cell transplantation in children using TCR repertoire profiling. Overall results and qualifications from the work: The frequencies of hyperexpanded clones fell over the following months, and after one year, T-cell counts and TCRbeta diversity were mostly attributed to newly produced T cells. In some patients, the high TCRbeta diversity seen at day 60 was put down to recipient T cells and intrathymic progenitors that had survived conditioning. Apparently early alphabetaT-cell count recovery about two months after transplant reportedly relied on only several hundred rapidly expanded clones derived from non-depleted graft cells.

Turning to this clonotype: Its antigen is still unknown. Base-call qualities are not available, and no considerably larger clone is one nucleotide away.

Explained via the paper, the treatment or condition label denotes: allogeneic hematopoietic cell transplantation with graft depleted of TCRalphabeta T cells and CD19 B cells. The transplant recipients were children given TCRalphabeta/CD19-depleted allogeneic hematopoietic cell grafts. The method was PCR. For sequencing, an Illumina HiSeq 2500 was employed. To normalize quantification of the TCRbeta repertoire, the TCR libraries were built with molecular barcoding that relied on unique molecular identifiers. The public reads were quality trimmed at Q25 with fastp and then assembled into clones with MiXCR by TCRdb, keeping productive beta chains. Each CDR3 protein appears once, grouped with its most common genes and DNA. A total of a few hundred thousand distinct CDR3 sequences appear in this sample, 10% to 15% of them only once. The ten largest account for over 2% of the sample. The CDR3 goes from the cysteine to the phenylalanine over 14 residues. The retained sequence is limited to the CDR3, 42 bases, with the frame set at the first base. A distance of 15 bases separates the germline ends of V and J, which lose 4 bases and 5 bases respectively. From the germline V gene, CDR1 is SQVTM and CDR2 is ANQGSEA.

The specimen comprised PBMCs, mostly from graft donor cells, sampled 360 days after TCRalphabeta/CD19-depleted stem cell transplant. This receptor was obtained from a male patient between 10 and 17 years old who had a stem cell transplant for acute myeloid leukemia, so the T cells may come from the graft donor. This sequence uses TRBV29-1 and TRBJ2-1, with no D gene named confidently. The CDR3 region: CSVADILINNEQFF. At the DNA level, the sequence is TGCAGCGTTGCTGATATCCTTATAAACAATGAGCAGTTCTTC.